This passage covers 27 T cell receptor beta chains from one sample sequenced in a study of blood T cell repertoires in COVID-19 (TCRdb year 2020). The method behind the library was the immunoSEQ multiplex PCR assay. TCRdb re-hosts the immuneACCESS table, in-frame sequences only. Its copies lack some clones; in the studies checked, an unresolved V gene accounts for under half of them, and the cause for the rest is not known. In all, the sample holds under 150,000 clones, and roughly 81% of those were seen once. The ten largest clones take up around 9.5% of the sample. Sequences were obtained from peripheral blood. Receptors were obtained from a woman between 50 and 59 years old with active or convalescent COVID-19.

The table lists this clone with a few counts. The rearrangement uses TRBV19 and TRBJ2-7; 9 bases are a match to TRBD2. The CDR3 loop spans 13 amino acids. Losses at the gene ends were 8 bases for V and 6 bases for J; bases not matched to a gene: 8. Per the germline V gene, CDR1 is LNHDA and CDR2 is SQIVND (reference sequence). DNA of the CDR3: TGTGCCAGTTCCCCTAGCGGGAACCCCGAGCAGTACTTC. Its protein product is CASSPSGNPEQYF.

There are a few counts of this clone. The chain joins TRBV6-5 to TRBJ1-1; TRBD1 matches 8 bases. The CDR3 covers 13 residues. Trimming at V came to 6 bases and at J to 1 base, leaving 1 base not matched to a gene. Germline-derived CDR1 and CDR2 are MNHEY and SVGAGI. CDR3 sequence (DNA): TGTGCCAGCAGCGACAGGGGGAACACTGAAGCTTTCTTT. It is translated as CASSDRGNTEAFF.

This chain connects TRBV7-2 to TRBJ2-2; weak D call: TRBD1 (6 bases). The CDR3 sequence is 16 residues long. V lost 5 bases and J 4 bases, leaving 17 bases between the germline ends. Germline V gives CDR1 SGHTA, CDR2 FQGNSA. CDR3 region: CASSPAGQILTGELFF. The CDR3 DNA follows: TGTGCCAGCAGCCCAGCAGGACAGATCCTCACCGGGGAGCTGTTTTTT.

This chain uses TRBV19 with TRBJ2-1; weak D call: TRBD2 (6 bases). Germline V gene lookup returns CDR1 LNHDA and CDR2 SQIVND (reference sequence). V was trimmed by 5 bases and J by 4 bases, leaving 15 bases between them. This CDR3 is built from 15 residues. In DNA, the CDR3 is TGTGCCAGTAGTCCGGGCGCAGGGACTTACAATGAGCAGTTCTTC. It is translated as CASSPGAGTYNEQFF.

The rearrangement uses TRBV9 and TRBJ2-5, with 9 nucleotides matching TRBD2. The trim removed 2 bases at V and 2 bases at J, leaving 7 bases unmatched. The CDR3 length is 16 residues. CDR1 is SGDLS, CDR2 YYNGEE, per germline. CDR3 sequence (DNA): TGTGCCAGCAGCGTTGGTATTGGACTAGCGCAAGAGACCCAGTACTTC. Residues: CASSVGIGLAQETQYF.

The chain combines TRBV7-9 with TRBJ2-5; 7 bases align to TRBD1. Germline V gene data show CDR1 as SEHNR and CDR2 as FQNEAQ (reference sequence). This CDR3 contains 15 residues. V lost 5 bases and J lost 1; bases outside the gene matches: 7. The CDR3 bases are TGTGCCAGCAGCCGGGACAGAAAATTCCAAGAGACCCAGTACTTC. Residues: CASSRDRKFQETQYF.

V is TRBV5-4 and J is TRBJ1-4, with TRBD1 identical over 9 bases. With V trimmed by 0 bases and J by 5 bases, 5 bases remained unmatched. The CDR3 consists of 16 residues. Germline CDR1 SGHNT, CDR2 YYREEE (reference sequence). DNA for the CDR3: TGTGCCAGCAGCTTGGGTCGAGGGACAGGGAATGAAAAACTGTTTTTT. It encodes CASSLGRGTGNEKLFF.

The genes are TRBV19 and TRBJ2-5, with 8 nucleotides matching TRBD1. CDR3 length: 15 amino acids. After removal of 4 bases from V and 2 bases from J, the junction contained 6 bases not matched to a gene. In germline, CDR1 is LNHDA, CDR2 SQIVND (reference sequence). CDR3 nucleotide sequence: TGTGCCAGTAGTAGGGACAGGTCGCGTCAAGAGACCCAGTACTTC. Translating gives CASSRDRSRQETQYF.

This chain links TRBV29-1 with TRBJ2-1; TRBD1 matches 7 bases. This CDR3 spans 13 amino acids. CDR1 and CDR2 from the germline V gene are SQVTM and ANQGSEA. After removal of 5 bases from V and 9 bases from J, the junction contained 10 bases not matched to a gene. The CDR3 nucleotides read TGCAGCGTTAAAAGGGGGCCGGCCGGTGAGCAGTTCTTC. This gives the protein CSVKRGPAGEQFF.

A few counts support this clone. The V gene is TRBV7-2, the J gene TRBJ2-3; TRBD2 matches 7 bases. This CDR3 contains 15 residues. V shed 2 bases and J 4 bases; nucleotides not matched to a gene: 6. Germline V gene sequence: CDR1 SGHTA, CDR2 FQGNSA. CDR3 DNA sequence: TGTGCCAGCAGCTTACCGACAAGCGGGGCAGATACGCAGTATTTT. Translation gives CASSLPTSGADTQYF.

This chain connects TRBV28 to TRBJ2-4; TRBD1 aligns across 9 bases. Trimming at V came to 8 bases and at J to 7 bases, leaving 12 bases not matched to a gene. Germline V lookup: CDR1 MDHEN, CDR2 SYDVKM. CDR3 length: 15 amino acids. CDR3 sequence: CASAVPGTGTNIQYF. CDR3 nucleotides: TGTGCCAGCGCCGTCCCGGGGACAGGGACCAACATTCAGTACTTC.

The chain links TRBV3-1 (or the pseudogene TRBV3-2) to TRBJ1-1, with D uncertain. CDR1 LGHDT and CDR2 YNNKEL come from the germline V gene (reference sequence). V was pared by 4 bases and J by 5 bases, with 8 bases between. The CDR3 loop spans 12 amino acids. The CDR3 region has the DNA TGTGCCAGCAGCCGGCAGTATACTGAAGCTTTCTTT. It translates to CASSRQYTEAFF.

The V gene is TRBV6-5, the J gene TRBJ1-5; TRBD1 matches 7 bases. Trimming at V came to 6 bases and at J to 0 bases, leaving 5 bases not matched to a gene. This CDR3 has 15 residues. Germline assignment: CDR1 MNHEY and CDR2 SVGAGI. CDR3 nucleotides: TGTGCCAGCAGCCGCGACAGGGATAGCAATCAGCCCCAGCATTTT. It encodes CASSRDRDSNQPQHF.

The chain is built from TRBV4-3 and TRBJ2-5, with a possible D match to TRBD2 (6 bases). V lost 1 base and J lost 0, with 12 bases in between. This CDR3 is 16 amino acids long. Germline V gene lookup returns CDR1 LGHNA and CDR2 YSLEER. The CDR3 region is CASSQVVGGDQETQYF. The DNA for the CDR3 is TGCGCCAGCAGCCAAGTAGTAGGAGGGGACCAAGAGACCCAGTACTTC.

This chain uses TRBV4-2 with TRBJ1-5; no definite D call. Germline V gene data show CDR1 as LGHNA and CDR2 as YNFKEQ. The CDR3 has 12 residues. V lost 3 bases, J lost 4 bases, and 4 bases lay in between. The CDR3 sequence: CASSQSNQPQHF. In nucleotides, the CDR3 is TGTGCCAGCAGCCAGTCGAATCAGCCCCAGCATTTT.

The V and J genes are TRBV30 and TRBJ1-2; 8 nucleotides agree with TRBD1. This CDR3 spans 15 amino acids. The ends lost 5 bases at V and 4 bases at J; junction bases unmatched: 12. Germline V CDR1 and CDR2: GTSNPN, SVGIG (reference sequence). This CDR3 is CAWAPRQGAFYGYTF. The CDR3 bases are TGTGCCTGGGCCCCCCGGCAGGGGGCTTTCTATGGCTACACCTTC.

The gene calls are TRBV19 and TRBJ1-2; 7 positions match TRBD1. The CDR3 has 16 amino acids. Germline loops: CDR1 LNHDA, CDR2 SQIVND (reference sequence). V lost 5 bases, J lost 0 bases, and 9 bases stayed unmatched. CDR3 sequence reads: CASSVQTGASNYGYTF. CDR3 DNA: TGTGCCAGTAGTGTACAAACAGGGGCCTCTAACTATGGCTACACCTTC.

The V gene is TRBV4-1, the J gene TRBJ2-1; 7 bases match TRBD2. V was pared by 3 bases and J by 0 bases, with 2 bases of the junction left unmatched. This CDR3 region has 15 residues. The germline gives CDR1 MGHRA, CDR2 YSYEKL. CDR3 sequence: CASSQSGISYNEQFF. CDR3 nucleotides: TGCGCCAGCAGCCAGAGCGGGATCTCCTACAATGAGCAGTTCTTC.

The CDR3 loop is CASSAAGTGGGRGTQYF. CDR3 bases: TGTGCCAGCAGCGCCGCCGGGACAGGGGGCGGTCGGGGGACCCAGTACTTC. This chain links TRBV7-2 with TRBJ2-5, with TRBD1 identical over 12 bases. CDR1 is SGHTA and CDR2 is FQGNSA in the germline V gene. After removal of 5 bases from V and 7 bases from J, the junction contained 14 bases not matched to a gene. The CDR3 is 17 residues long.

The genes are TRBV3-1 (or the pseudogene TRBV3-2) and TRBJ1-5; tentatively, D is TRBD1 (5 bases). The germline CDR1 and CDR2 sequences are LGHDT and YNNKEL (reference sequence). The CDR3 runs to 15 residues. With 3 bases removed from V and 8 bases from J, the gap between germline ends came to 17 bases. CDR3 nucleotides: TGTGCCAGCAGCCAGGGACGGGGAGGGGATAAGCCCCAGCATTTT. Translation: CASSQGRGGDKPQHF.

V gene TRBV11-3 combines with J gene TRBJ2-5; 7 positions agree with TRBD2. V trimming: 5 bases; J trimming: 5 bases; junction bases outside the gene matches: 8. The CDR3 runs 14 residues. CDR1 SGHNT and CDR2 YENEEA come from the germline V gene. CDR3 residues: CASSPRRGSETQYF. The CDR3 nucleotides are TGTGCCAGCAGCCCGCGGCGGGGGAGTGAGACCCAGTACTTC.

This clone was counted a few times. This sequence joins TRBV4-2 and TRBJ1-6; 8 positions match TRBD1. Germline V lookup: CDR1 LGHNA, CDR2 YNFKEQ. Losses at the gene ends were 0 bases for V and 8 bases for J; bases not matched to a gene: 6. This CDR3 contains 16 residues. DNA for the CDR3: TGTGCCAGCAGCCAAGAACTTCAGGGGGCGTATTCACCCCTCCACTTT. This encodes CASSQELQGAYSPLHF.

This chain connects TRBV18 to TRBJ2-2, with D possibly TRBD2 on 6 matching bases. The CDR3 totals 16 residues. Germline CDR1 KGHSH, CDR2 LQKENI. Between the trimmed V and J ends, which lost 0 bases and 0 bases, there was a span of 8 bases. CDR3 in amino acids: CASSPPGGPNTGELFF. The DNA of the CDR3 is TGTGCCAGCTCACCACCGGGGGGTCCGAACACCGGGGAGCTGTTTTTT.

This clone has a single count. J is TRBJ2-6 and V is TRBV5-4; D perhaps matches TRBD2 (7 bases). V was shortened by 1 base and J by 4 bases, with 15 bases between the two germline ends. The germline gives CDR1 SGHNT, CDR2 YYREEE (reference sequence). The CDR3 loop spans 17 amino acids. CDR3 amino acids: CASSLNRGAEGANVLTF. The CDR3 region has the DNA TGTGCCAGCAGCTTGAACCGGGGGGCGGAAGGGGCCAACGTCCTGACTTTC.

The chain couples TRBV19 to TRBJ1-5; perhaps TRBD1 as D (6 bases). The CDR3 sequence is 15 residues long. Germline CDR1 is LNHDA and CDR2 is SQIVND (reference sequence). Deletions cut 0 bases from V and 6 bases from J, with 12 bases between. CDR3 DNA sequence: TGTGCCAGTAGTATAGAGGCCACAGGGATTCAGCCCCAGCATTTT. Encoded protein: CASSIEATGIQPQHF.

The J gene is TRBJ2-3, the V gene TRBV5-4; TRBD2 aligns across 7 bases. Germline V CDR1 and CDR2: SGHNT, YYREEE (reference sequence). V trimming: 0 bases; J trimming: 8 bases; junction bases outside the gene matches: 3. This CDR3 region has 13 residues. The CDR3 region is CASSLELASTQYF. The CDR3, as DNA: TGTGCCAGCAGCTTGGAACTAGCGTCTACGCAGTATTTT.

This clone occurred once. This chain connects TRBV19 to TRBJ1-2; a possible D gene is TRBD1 (5 bases). CDR1 is LNHDA and CDR2 is SQIVND in the germline V gene (reference sequence). The CDR3 extends over 14 amino acids. Trimming left V 8 bases short and J 6 bases short, with 19 bases between. The CDR3 nucleotides read TGTGCCAGTTCCGGGCAGGGAGGTGAAGATGGCTACACCTTC. It specifies CASSGQGGEDGYTF.